The rows below give T cell receptor beta chains drawn from one sample of a study of blood T cell repertoires in COVID-19. Profiled with immunoSEQ multiplex PCR; TCRdb holds only in-frame clones, not every one. The sample includes approximately 34,000 clones, roughly 84% of them seen just once. The sample taken for sequencing was peripheral blood. These receptors were obtained from a man in his fifties or sixties with active COVID-19. Each CDR3 is given with its conserved first and last residue. Fields, in order: J gene, D gene, V gene, CDR3 length, CDR3 DNA, CDR3 protein. D genes are given only for firm matches.

J gene: TRBJ1-1
D gene: TRBD1
V gene: TRBV4-2
CDR3 length: 15
CDR3 DNA: TGTGCCAGCAGCCAAGACTCGGACAGGGGGCGTCGCGGTTTCTTT
CDR3 protein: CASSQDSDRGRRGFF

J gene: TRBJ2-7
D gene: TRBD1
V gene: TRBV18
CDR3 length: 15
CDR3 DNA: TGTGCCAGCTCACCAAGGACAGGGACGACCTACGAGCAGTACTTC
CDR3 protein: CASSPRTGTTYEQYF

J gene: TRBJ1-1
D gene: NA
V gene: TRBV9
CDR3 length: 14
CDR3 DNA: TGTGCCAGCAGCGTCCAGGGTAGTGGTACTGAAGCTTTCTTT
CDR3 protein: CASSVQGSGTEAFF

J gene: TRBJ1-1
D gene: TRBD1
V gene: TRBV19
CDR3 length: 16
CDR3 DNA: TGTGCCAGTAGTAAAATACGGACAGGGAAGGACACTGAAGCTTTCTTT
CDR3 protein: CASSKIRTGKDTEAFF

J gene: TRBJ2-7
D gene: TRBD2
V gene: TRBV19
CDR3 length: 15
CDR3 DNA: TGTGCCACCGCCCCTCTAGCGGGGGGCGCCTACGAGCAGTACTTC
CDR3 protein: CATAPLAGGAYEQYF

J gene: TRBJ2-7
D gene: TRBD2
V gene: TRBV11-2
CDR3 length: 17
CDR3 DNA: TGTGCCAGCAGCTCCACCCTAGCGGGGGGACTCAGCTACGAGCAGTACTTC
CDR3 protein: CASSSTLAGGLSYEQYF

J gene: TRBJ2-1
D gene: NA
V gene: TRBV9
CDR3 length: 15
CDR3 DNA: TGTGCCAGCTCTAAGACAGGCCTACCCTACAATGAGCAGTTCTTC
CDR3 protein: CASSKTGLPYNEQFF

J gene: TRBJ2-1
D gene: TRBD2
V gene: TRBV7-7
CDR3 length: 17
CDR3 DNA: TGTGCCAGCAGCTTAGGAGGTGGTCTAGCGGGGGGTCATGAGCAGTTCTTC
CDR3 protein: CASSLGGGLAGGHEQFF

J gene: TRBJ2-3
D gene: NA
V gene: TRBV9
CDR3 length: 15
CDR3 DNA: TGTGCCAGCAGCGTTGCGGCCGGACACACAGATACGCAGTATTTT
CDR3 protein: CASSVAAGHTDTQYF

J gene: TRBJ2-1
D gene: TRBD2
V gene: TRBV11-3
CDR3 length: 16
CDR3 DNA: TGTGCCAGCAGCTTAGGGAGCGGGGGGGCCTACAATGAGCAGTTCTTC
CDR3 protein: CASSLGSGGAYNEQFF

J gene: TRBJ2-7
D gene: TRBD1
V gene: TRBV6-6
CDR3 length: 15
CDR3 DNA: TGTGCCAGCAGTTACGGACAGGGTGGGTCCTACGAGCAGTACTTC
CDR3 protein: CASSYGQGGSYEQYF

J gene: TRBJ2-1
D gene: TRBD2
V gene: TRBV7-3
CDR3 length: 16
CDR3 DNA: TGTGCCAGCAGCTTATTGGGACTAGCGGGGAACAATGAGCAGTTCTTC
CDR3 protein: CASSLLGLAGNNEQFF

J gene: TRBJ2-2
D gene: NA
V gene: TRBV5-1
CDR3 length: 15
CDR3 DNA: TGCGCCAGCAGCTTGGACTTAGGGGCTGCCGGGGAGCTGTTTTTT
CDR3 protein: CASSLDLGAAGELFF

J gene: TRBJ1-4
D gene: NA
V gene: TRBV18
CDR3 length: 16
CDR3 DNA: TGTGCCAGCTCCGAAGAGTGGAGTGCAACTAATGAAAAACTGTTTTTT
CDR3 protein: CASSEEWSATNEKLFF

J gene: TRBJ2-5
D gene: NA
V gene: TRBV20-1
CDR3 length: 13
CDR3 DNA: TGCAGTGCTAGTAGAGCGGCCCTGAAGACCCAGTACTTC
CDR3 protein: CSASRAALKTQYF

J gene: TRBJ2-1
D gene: TRBD2
V gene: TRBV6-5
CDR3 length: 16
CDR3 DNA: TGTGCCAGCAGTTACTCGAGACTAGCGGGTCATAATGAGCAGTTCTTC
CDR3 protein: CASSYSRLAGHNEQFF

J gene: TRBJ2-3
D gene: NA
V gene: TRBV19
CDR3 length: 12
CDR3 DNA: TGTGCCTCTGCTTCTGGAGCAGATACGCAGTATTTT
CDR3 protein: CASASGADTQYF

J gene: TRBJ2-7
D gene: NA
V gene: TRBV7-6
CDR3 length: 15
CDR3 DNA: TGTGCCAGCAGCCCCCGGGTAGAACGGTCCTACGAGCAGTACTTC
CDR3 protein: CASSPRVERSYEQYF

J gene: TRBJ1-2
D gene: NA
V gene: TRBV9
CDR3 length: 14
CDR3 DNA: TGTGCCAGCAGCCAGACACAGGGTCCGCATGGCTACACCTTC
CDR3 protein: CASSQTQGPHGYTF

J gene: TRBJ2-4
D gene: TRBD2
V gene: TRBV7-9
CDR3 length: 17
CDR3 DNA: TGTGCCAGCAGCTTGCTAGCGGGGCCCCTAGCCAAAAACATTCAGTACTTC
CDR3 protein: CASSLLAGPLAKNIQYF

J gene: TRBJ1-1
D gene: NA
V gene: TRBV2
CDR3 length: 12
CDR3 DNA: TGTGCCAGCAGTGAGTCGGGGGACGAAGCTTTCTTT
CDR3 protein: CASSESGDEAFF

J gene: TRBJ2-7
D gene: TRBD2
V gene: TRBV15
CDR3 length: 15
CDR3 DNA: TGTGCCACCAGCAGAGACTTGGGACTAGCGGGCGAGCAGTACTTC
CDR3 protein: CATSRDLGLAGEQYF

J gene: TRBJ2-2
D gene: TRBD2
V gene: TRBV19
CDR3 length: 16
CDR3 DNA: TGTGCCAGTAAAATTCGAGGACTAGCGGGTACCGGGGAGCTGTTTTTT
CDR3 protein: CASKIRGLAGTGELFF

J gene: TRBJ2-5
D gene: NA
V gene: TRBV18
CDR3 length: 13
CDR3 DNA: TGTGCCAGCTCACCAGGCACCCAAGAGACCCAGTACTTC
CDR3 protein: CASSPGTQETQYF

J gene: TRBJ1-5
D gene: NA
V gene: TRBV6-5
CDR3 length: 15
CDR3 DNA: TGTGCCAGCCGGGACATCAAACGTAGCAATCAGCCCCAGCATTTT
CDR3 protein: CASRDIKRSNQPQHF

J gene: TRBJ2-5
D gene: NA
V gene: TRBV7-9
CDR3 length: 17
CDR3 DNA: TGTGCCAGCAGCTTACGGCCCAGGGAAGCGGGTCCAGAGACCCAGTACTTC
CDR3 protein: CASSLRPREAGPETQYF